This TCR beta chain was retrieved from a study of T cells expressing NK-cell markers. As for the study in general: One of the eight sequenced donors was seronegative, whereas the other seven were HCMV-seropositive.

As concerns this clonotype: What it binds is not known.

General study points: In several donors, dominant clonotypes made up about 25-65% of CD3+CD56-NKG2C+ cells.

TCRdb reworked the 5' RACE reads into one entry per CDR3 protein, no DNA. This table lists about 110,000 distinct CDR3 sequences. Germline CDR1 and CDR2: MNHEY and SVGEGT. The CDR3 consists of 11 residues. V is TRBV6-2 or TRBV6-3 and J is TRBJ2-7. Source material: blood T cells: a sorted CD56 or NKG2C T cell subset, CD4+ or CD8+ T cells, or bulk PBMC T cells (not recorded which). The clonotype comes from a woman between 18 and 70 years old in good health. CDR3 loop: CASSISYEQYF.